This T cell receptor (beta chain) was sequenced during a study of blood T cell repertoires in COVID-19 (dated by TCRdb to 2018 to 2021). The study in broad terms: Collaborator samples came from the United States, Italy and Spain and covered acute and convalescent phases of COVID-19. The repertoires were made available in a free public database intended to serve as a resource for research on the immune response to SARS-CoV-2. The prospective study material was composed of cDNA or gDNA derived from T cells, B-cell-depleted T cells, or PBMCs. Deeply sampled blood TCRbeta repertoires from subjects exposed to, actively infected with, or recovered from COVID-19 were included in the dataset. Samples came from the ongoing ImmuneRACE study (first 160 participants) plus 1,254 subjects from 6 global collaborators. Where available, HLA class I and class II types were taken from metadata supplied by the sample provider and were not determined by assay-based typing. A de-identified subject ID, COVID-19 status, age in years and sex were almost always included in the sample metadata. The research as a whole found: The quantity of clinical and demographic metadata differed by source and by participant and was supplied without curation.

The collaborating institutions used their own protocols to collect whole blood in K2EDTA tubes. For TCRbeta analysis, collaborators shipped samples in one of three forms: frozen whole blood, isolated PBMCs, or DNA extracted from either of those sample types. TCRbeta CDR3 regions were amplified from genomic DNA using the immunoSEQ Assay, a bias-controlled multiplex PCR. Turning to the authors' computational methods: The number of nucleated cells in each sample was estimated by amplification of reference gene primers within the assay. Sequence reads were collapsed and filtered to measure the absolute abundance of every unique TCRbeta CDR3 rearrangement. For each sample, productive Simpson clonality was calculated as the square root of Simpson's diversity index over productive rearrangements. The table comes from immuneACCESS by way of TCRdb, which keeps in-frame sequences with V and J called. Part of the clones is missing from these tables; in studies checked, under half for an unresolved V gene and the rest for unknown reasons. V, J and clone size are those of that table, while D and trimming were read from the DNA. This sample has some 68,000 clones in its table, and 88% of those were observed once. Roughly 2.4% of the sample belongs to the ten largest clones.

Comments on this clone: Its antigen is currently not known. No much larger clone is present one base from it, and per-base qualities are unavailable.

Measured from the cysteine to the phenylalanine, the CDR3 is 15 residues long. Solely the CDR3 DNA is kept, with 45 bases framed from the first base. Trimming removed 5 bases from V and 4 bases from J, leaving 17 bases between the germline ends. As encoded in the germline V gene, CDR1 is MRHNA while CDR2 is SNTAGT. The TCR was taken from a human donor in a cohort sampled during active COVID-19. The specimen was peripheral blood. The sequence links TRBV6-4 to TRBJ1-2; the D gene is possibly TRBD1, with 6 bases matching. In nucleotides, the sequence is TGTGCCAGCAGTCCGAGGGGGGGTCTTAGCTATGGCTACACCTTC. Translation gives CASSPRGGLSYGYTF.